The 10 T cell receptor beta chains in this list originate from one sample, sequenced in a study of cytomegalovirus exposure and HLA in healthy donors. 13 Jbeta primers and 60 Vbeta primers were used for the PCR. TCRdb keeps only in-frame clones here, not all; method: immunoSEQ multiplex PCR. This table holds 100,000 to 150,000 clones. The sequenced sample consisted of PBMCs. The receptors here all came from a man aged 25-40 years in good health and CMV-seronegative.

J is TRBJ1-1 and V is TRBV9, with D maybe TRBD1 (6 bases). The germline gives CDR1 SGDLS, CDR2 YYNGEE. V was clipped by 4 bases and J by 1 base, with 14 bases between them. The CDR3 is made up of 15 amino acids. CDR3 loop: CASSPFGQPNTEAFF. CDR3 DNA: TGTGCCAGCAGCCCATTCGGACAGCCGAACACTGAAGCTTTCTTT.

The rearrangement links TRBV29-1 to TRBJ1-6; possibly TRBD1 for D (6 bases). This CDR3 is built from 13 residues. Germline V CDR1 and CDR2: SQVTM, ANQGSEA. Trimming removed 7 bases at V and 8 bases at J, with 15 bases between. DNA for the CDR3: TGCAGCGCAAAACAGGGTGGAGATTCACCCCTCCACTTT. Protein product: CSAKQGGDSPLHF.

The V call is TRBV30, the J call TRBJ2-7; 8 positions match TRBD1. V lost 3 bases to trimming and J lost 3 bases; unmatched junction nucleotides: 10. Germline CDR1 is GTSNPN and CDR2 is SVGIG (reference sequence). The CDR3 is made up of 15 amino acids. The CDR3 DNA is TGTGCCTGGAGGGGGAAGGCAGGGGGCTTCTACGAGCAGTACTTC. Translating gives CAWRGKAGGFYEQYF.

This chain joins TRBV7-2 and TRBJ2-7; 7 bases line up with TRBD2. The CDR3 has 14 residues. Germline assignment: CDR1 SGHTA and CDR2 FQGNSA. V dropped 3 bases and J dropped 3; count of bases not matched to a gene: 5. CDR3 protein: CASSFFPSGYEQYF. Written as DNA, the CDR3 is TGTGCCAGCAGCTTTTTCCCTAGCGGCTACGAGCAGTACTTC. Filled out from reference TRBV7-2 and TRBJ2-7, the complete variable domain reads GAGVSQSPSNKVTEKGKDVELRCDPISGHTALYWYRQSLGQGLEFLIYFQGNSAPDKSGLPSDRFSAERTGGSVSTLTIQRTQQEDSAVYLCASSFFPSGYEQYFGPGTRLTVT.

As for this clone: Without the conserved terminal phenylalanine or tryptophan, this CDR3 likely stems from a read error. The gene calls are TRBV2 and TRBJ1-1; D remains ambiguous. With 6 bases removed from V and 0 bases from J, the gap between germline ends came to 11 bases. There are 14 residues in the CDR3. The V gene's germline CDR1 is SNHLY and CDR2 FYNNEI. The CDR3 reads CASRRLNMNTEAFL. The CDR3 DNA reads as TGTGCCAGCAGAAGACTGAACATGAACACTGAAGCTTTCCTT.

The chain has TRBV30 and TRBJ1-6; D gene unclear. CDR1 is GTSNPN, CDR2 SVGIG, per germline (reference sequence). This CDR3 contains 15 residues. V lost 1 base to trimming and J lost 4 bases, with 11 bases between them. For the CDR3, the DNA is TGTGCCTGGAGTGCCCTTGGCGGGTATAATTCACCCCTCCACTTT. Translated: CAWSALGGYNSPLHF.

V and J are TRBV10-3 and TRBJ2-1, with a weak D call TRBD1 (6 bases). V gave up 0 bases and J gave up 5 bases, with 11 bases separating them. The CDR3 runs to 15 residues. Germline V gene sequence: CDR1 ENHRY, CDR2 SYGVKD. CDR3 bases: TGTGCCATCAGTGAGTCGACAGGTCTCAACAATGAGCAGTTCTTC. Protein product: CAISESTGLNNEQFF.

The rearrangement links TRBV6-1 to TRBJ1-2; 10 nucleotides match TRBD1. J lost 5 bases, V lost 7 bases, and 10 bases had no gene match. CDR3 length: 15 amino acids. The germline CDR1 and CDR2 sequences are MNHNS and SASEGT. The CDR3 DNA sequence: TGTGCCAGCACCCAGGGACAGGGGACTGCTTATGGCTACACCTTC. Amino acids: CASTQGQGTAYGYTF.

This chain links TRBV7-2 with TRBJ1-2; TRBD1 aligns across 8 bases. CDR1 SGHTA and CDR2 FQGNSA come from the germline V gene. Trimming cost V 5 bases and J 8 bases; bases outside gene matches: 13. The CDR3 totals 15 residues. The CDR3 bases are TGTGCCAGCAGCCACCCCCCAGGGGGCGCCCGGGGCTACACCTTC. Its protein product is CASSHPPGGARGYTF.

This chain uses TRBV19 with TRBJ1-4; D not certain. The CDR3 sequence is 15 residues long. Trimming shortened V by 1 base and J by 5 bases, and 11 bases separated the two germline ends. Per germline, CDR1 LNHDA and CDR2 SQIVND (reference sequence). The CDR3 DNA reads TGTGCCAGTAGTATAGGCGGAGAACAAAATGAAAAACTGTTTTTT. This encodes CASSIGGEQNEKLFF.